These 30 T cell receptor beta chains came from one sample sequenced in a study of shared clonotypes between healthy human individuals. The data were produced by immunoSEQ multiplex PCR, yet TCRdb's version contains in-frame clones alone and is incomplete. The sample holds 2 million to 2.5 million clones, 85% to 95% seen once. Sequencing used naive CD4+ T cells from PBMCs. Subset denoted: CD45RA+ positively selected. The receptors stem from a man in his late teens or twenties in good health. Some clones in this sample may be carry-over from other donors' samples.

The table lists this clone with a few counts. In nucleotides, the CDR3 is TGTGCCTGGAGTGTGCAGCCGCGGAACACTGAAGCTTTCTTT. This gives the protein CAWSVQPRNTEAFF. V usage is TRBV30 and J usage is TRBJ1-1, with no clear D. V was clipped by 0 bases and J by 1 base, with 9 bases between them. CDR1 is GTSNPN and CDR2 is SVGIG in the germline V gene (reference sequence). This CDR3 is 14 amino acids long. The full variable domain, its missing parts supplied by reference TRBV30 and TRBJ1-1, is SQTIHQWPATLVQPVGSPLSLECTVEGTSNPNLYWYRQAAGRGLQLLFYSVGIGQISSEVPQNLSASRPQDRQFILSSKKLLLSDSGFYLCAWSVQPRNTEAFFGQGTRLTVV.

The CDR3 nucleotides are TGTGCCAGCAGTTACGGGACAGGGGCCGAGCAGTACTTC. This encodes CASSYGTGAEQYF. This rearrangement joins TRBV6-6 to TRBJ2-7, with 10 nucleotides matching TRBD1. The CDR3 covers 13 residues. From germline, CDR1 is MNHNY and CDR2 SVGAGI (reference sequence). V lost 2 bases, J lost 6 bases, and 1 base stayed unmatched.

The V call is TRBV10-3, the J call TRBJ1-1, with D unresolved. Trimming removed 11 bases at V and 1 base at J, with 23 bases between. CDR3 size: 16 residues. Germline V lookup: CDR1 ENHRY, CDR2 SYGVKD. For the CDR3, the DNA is TGTGCCGCAAGAAACCGGGTCCAACGGGGGAACACTGAAGCTTTCTTT. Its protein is CAARNRVQRGNTEAFF.

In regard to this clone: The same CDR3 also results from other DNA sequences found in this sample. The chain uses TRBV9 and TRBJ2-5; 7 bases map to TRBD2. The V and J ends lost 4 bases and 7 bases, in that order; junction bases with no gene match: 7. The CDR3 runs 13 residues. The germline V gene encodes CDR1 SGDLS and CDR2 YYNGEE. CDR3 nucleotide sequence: TGTGCCAGCAGCCCCCGGGGGGAAGGGACCCAGTACTTC. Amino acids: CASSPRGEGTQYF.

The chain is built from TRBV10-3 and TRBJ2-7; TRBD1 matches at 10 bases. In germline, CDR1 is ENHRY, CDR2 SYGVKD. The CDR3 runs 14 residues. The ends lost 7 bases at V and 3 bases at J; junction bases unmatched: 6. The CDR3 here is CAITGQGGFYEQYF. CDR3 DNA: TGTGCCATCACCGGACAGGGGGGTTTCTACGAGCAGTACTTC.

CDR3 sequence: CASSMVNTEAFF. Written as DNA, the CDR3 is TGTGCCAGTAGTATGGTGAACACTGAAGCTTTCTTT. This chain uses TRBV19 with TRBJ1-1; D uncertain. Per the germline V gene, CDR1 is LNHDA and CDR2 is SQIVND (reference sequence). The CDR3 extends over 12 amino acids. V lost 3 bases and J lost 0, with 2 bases in between.

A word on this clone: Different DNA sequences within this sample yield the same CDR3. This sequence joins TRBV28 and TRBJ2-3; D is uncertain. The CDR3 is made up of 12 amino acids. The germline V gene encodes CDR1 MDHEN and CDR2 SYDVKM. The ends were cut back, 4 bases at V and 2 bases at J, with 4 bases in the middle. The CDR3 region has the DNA TGTGCCAGCAGTTCAGCCACAGATACGCAGTATTTT. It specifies CASSSATDTQYF.

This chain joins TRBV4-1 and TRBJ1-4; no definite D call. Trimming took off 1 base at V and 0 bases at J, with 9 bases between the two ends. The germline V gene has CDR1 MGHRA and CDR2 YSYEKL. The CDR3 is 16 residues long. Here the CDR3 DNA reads TGCGCCAGCAGCCAAGTCCTCCAGGCAACTAATGAAAAACTGTTTTTT. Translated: CASSQVLQATNEKLFF.

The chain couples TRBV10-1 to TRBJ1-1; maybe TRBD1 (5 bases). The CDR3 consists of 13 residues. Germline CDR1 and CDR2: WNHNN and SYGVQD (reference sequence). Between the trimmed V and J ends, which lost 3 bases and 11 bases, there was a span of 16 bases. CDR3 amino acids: CASSESPADMAFF. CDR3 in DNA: TGCGCCAGCAGTGAATCCCCGGCGGACATGGCTTTCTTT.

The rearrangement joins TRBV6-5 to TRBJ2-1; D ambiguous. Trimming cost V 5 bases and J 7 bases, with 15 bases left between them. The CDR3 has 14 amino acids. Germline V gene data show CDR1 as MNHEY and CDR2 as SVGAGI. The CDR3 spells CASSQNSLGNEQFF. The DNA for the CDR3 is TGTGCCAGCAGTCAAAATTCATTAGGGAATGAGCAGTTCTTC.

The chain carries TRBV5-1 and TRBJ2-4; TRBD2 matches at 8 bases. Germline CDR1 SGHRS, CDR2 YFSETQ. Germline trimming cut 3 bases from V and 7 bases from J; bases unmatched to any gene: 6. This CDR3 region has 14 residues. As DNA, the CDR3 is TGCGCCAGCAGCTCGGCGGGAGGTTTGAACATTCAGTACTTC. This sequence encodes CASSSAGGLNIQYF.

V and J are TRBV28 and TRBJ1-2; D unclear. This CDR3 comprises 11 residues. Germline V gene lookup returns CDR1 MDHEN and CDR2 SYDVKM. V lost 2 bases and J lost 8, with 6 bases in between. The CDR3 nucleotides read TGTGCCAGCAGTTTAACGGAGGGCTACACCTTC. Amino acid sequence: CASSLTEGYTF.

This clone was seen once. The CDR3 sequence: CASSLTGGRTQYF. The CDR3, as DNA: TGTGCCAGCAGCTTGACAGGGGGGCGGACCCAGTACTTC. The rearrangement links TRBV5-8 to TRBJ2-5; 8 bases are a match to TRBD1. Looked up from germline, CDR1 is SGHTS and CDR2 is YDEGEE. Trimming cost V 1 base and J 7 bases; bases outside gene matches: 3. The CDR3 loop spans 13 amino acids.

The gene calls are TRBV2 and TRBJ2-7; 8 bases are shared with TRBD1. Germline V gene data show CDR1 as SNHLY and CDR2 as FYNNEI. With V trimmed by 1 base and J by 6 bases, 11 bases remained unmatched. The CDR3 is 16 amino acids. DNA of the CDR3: TGTGCCAGCAGTGAAGGGGGACAGGCCTCCTGGGCCGAGCAGTACTTC. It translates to CASSEGGQASWAEQYF.

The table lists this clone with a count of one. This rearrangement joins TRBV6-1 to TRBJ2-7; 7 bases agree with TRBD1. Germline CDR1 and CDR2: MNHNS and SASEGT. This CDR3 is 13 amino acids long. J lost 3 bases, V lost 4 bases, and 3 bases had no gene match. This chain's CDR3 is CASSAHRGYEQYF. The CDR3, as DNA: TGTGCCAGCAGTGCGCACAGGGGCTACGAGCAGTACTTC.

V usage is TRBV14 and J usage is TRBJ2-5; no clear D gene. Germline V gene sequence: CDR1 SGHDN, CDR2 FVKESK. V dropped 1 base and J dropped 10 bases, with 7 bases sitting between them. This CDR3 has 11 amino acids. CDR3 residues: CASSQGPLQYF. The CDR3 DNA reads TGTGCCAGCAGCCAAGGGCCCCTCCAGTACTTC.

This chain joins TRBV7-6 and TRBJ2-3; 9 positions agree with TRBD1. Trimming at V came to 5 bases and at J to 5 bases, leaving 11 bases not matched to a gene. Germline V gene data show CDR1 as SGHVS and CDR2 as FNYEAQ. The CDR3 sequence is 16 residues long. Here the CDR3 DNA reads TGTGCCAGCAGCCCTTCGTGGGACAGGGCTCGAGATACGCAGTATTTT. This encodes CASSPSWDRARDTQYF. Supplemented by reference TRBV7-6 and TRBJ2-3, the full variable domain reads GAGVSQSPRYKVTKRGQDVALRCDPISGHVSLYWYRQALGQGPEFLTYFNYEAQQDKSGLPNDRFSAERPEGSISTLTIQRTEQRDSAMYRCASSPSWDRARDTQYFGPGTRLTVL.

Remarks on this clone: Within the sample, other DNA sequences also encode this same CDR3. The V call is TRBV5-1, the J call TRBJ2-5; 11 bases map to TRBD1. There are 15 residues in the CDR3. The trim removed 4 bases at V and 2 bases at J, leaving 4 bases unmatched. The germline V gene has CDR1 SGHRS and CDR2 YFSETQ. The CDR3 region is CASSIGTGGQETQYF. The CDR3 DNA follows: TGCGCCAGCAGCATCGGGACAGGGGGACAAGAGACCCAGTACTTC.

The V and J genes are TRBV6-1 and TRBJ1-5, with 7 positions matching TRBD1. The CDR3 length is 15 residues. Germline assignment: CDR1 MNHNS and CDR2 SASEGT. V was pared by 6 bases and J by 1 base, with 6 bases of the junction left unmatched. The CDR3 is CASSLGQASNQPQHF. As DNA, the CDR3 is TGTGCCAGCAGCCTTGGACAGGCAAGCAATCAGCCCCAGCATTTT.

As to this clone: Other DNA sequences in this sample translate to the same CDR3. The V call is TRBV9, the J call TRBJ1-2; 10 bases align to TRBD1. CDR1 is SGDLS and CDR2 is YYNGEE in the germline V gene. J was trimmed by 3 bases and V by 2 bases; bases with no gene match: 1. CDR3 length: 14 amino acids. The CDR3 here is CASSVGQGDYGYTF. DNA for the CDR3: TGTGCCAGCAGCGTCGGACAGGGGGACTATGGCTACACCTTC.

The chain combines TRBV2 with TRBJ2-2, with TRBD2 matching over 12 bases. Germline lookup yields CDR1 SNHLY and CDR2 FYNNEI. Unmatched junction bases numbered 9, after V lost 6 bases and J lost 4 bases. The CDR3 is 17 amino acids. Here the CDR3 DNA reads TGTGCCAGCAGACTGAGACTAGCGGGAGTGAGCACCGGGGAGCTGTTTTTT. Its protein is CASRLRLAGVSTGELFF.

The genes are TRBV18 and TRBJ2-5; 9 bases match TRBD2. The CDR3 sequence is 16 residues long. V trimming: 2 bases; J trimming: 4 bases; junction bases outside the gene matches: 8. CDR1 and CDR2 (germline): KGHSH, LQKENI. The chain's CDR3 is CASSPIGSGSPETQYF. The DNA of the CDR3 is TGTGCCAGCTCACCAATTGGTAGCGGGAGCCCAGAGACCCAGTACTTC.

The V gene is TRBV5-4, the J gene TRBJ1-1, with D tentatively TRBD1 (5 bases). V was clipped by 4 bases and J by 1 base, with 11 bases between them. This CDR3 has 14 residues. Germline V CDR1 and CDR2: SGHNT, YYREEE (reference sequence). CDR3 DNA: TGTGCCAGCAGCCGAGGGGTCCCGAACACTGAAGCTTTCTTT. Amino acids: CASSRGVPNTEAFF.

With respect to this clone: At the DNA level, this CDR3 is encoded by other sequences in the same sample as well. CDR3 region: CASSLEGYGYTF. CDR3 in DNA: TGTGCCAGCAGTTTAGAGGGCTATGGCTACACCTTC. The V and J genes are TRBV28 and TRBJ1-2; no clear D gene. Germline V lookup: CDR1 MDHEN, CDR2 SYDVKM. Trimming cost V 2 bases and J 4 bases, with 5 bases left between them. The CDR3 loop spans 12 amino acids.

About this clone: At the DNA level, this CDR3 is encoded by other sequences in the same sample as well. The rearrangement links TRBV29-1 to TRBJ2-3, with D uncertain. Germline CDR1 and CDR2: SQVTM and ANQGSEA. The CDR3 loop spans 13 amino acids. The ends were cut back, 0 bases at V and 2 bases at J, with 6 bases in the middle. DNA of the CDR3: TGCAGCGTTGAAGAAGGGTCCACAGATACGCAGTATTTT. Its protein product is CSVEEGSTDTQYF.

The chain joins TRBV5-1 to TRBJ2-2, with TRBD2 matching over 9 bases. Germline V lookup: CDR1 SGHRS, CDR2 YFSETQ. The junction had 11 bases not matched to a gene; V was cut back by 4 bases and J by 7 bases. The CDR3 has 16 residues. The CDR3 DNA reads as TGCGCCAGCAGCACGGGAGGGACTAGCAGTAACGGGGAGCTGTTTTTT. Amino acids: CASSTGGTSSNGELFF.

The DNA of the CDR3 is TGTGCCAGCAGCTTTGCCGGACAGGGGCTTGAGTCCTATGGCTACACCTTC. This codes for CASSFAGQGLESYGYTF. The V and J genes are TRBV7-2 and TRBJ1-2; 9 bases match TRBD1. The CDR3 totals 17 residues. Germline trimming cut 3 bases from V and 4 bases from J; bases unmatched to any gene: 12. CDR1 is SGHTA and CDR2 is FQGNSA in the germline V gene.

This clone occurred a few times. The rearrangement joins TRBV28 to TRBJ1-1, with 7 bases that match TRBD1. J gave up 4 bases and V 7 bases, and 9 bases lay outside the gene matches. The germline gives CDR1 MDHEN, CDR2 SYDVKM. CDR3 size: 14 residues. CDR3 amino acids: CASITGALSTEAFF. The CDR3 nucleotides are TGTGCCAGCATAACAGGGGCGCTTAGCACTGAAGCTTTCTTT.

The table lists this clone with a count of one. CDR3 region: CAWSVRLAGDNEQFF. In nucleotides, the CDR3 is TGTGCCTGGAGTGTACGACTAGCGGGAGACAATGAGCAGTTCTTC. The V gene is TRBV30, the J gene TRBJ2-1; 12 positions match TRBD2. This CDR3 region has 15 residues. Unmatched junction bases numbered 2, after V lost 0 bases and J lost 5 bases. The germline gives CDR1 GTSNPN, CDR2 SVGIG (reference sequence).

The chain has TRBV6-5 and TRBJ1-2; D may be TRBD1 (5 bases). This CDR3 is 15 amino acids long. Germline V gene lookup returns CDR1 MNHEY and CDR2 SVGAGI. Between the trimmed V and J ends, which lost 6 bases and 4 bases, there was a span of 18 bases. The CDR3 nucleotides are TGTGCCAGCAGACCAATCCAGGGAAGGAGCTATGGCTACACCTTC. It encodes CASRPIQGRSYGYTF.